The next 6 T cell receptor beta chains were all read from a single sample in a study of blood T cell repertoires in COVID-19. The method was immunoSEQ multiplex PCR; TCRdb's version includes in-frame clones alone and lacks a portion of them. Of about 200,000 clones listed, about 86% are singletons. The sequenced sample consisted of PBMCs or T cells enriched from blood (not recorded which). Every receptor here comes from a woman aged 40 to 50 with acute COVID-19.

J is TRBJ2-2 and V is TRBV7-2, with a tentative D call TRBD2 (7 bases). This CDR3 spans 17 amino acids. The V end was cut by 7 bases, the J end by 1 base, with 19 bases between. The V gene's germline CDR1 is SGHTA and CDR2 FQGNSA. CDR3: CASTFGGQRWNTGELFF. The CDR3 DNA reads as TGTGCCAGCACCTTCGGGGGGCAAAGGTGGAACACCGGGGAGCTGTTTTTT. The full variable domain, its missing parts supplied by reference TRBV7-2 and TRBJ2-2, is GAGVSQSPSNKVTEKGKDVELRCDPISGHTALYWYRQSLGQGLEFLIYFQGNSAPDKSGLPSDRFSAERTGGSVSTLTIQRTQQEDSAVYLCASTFGGQRWNTGELFFGEGSRLTVL.

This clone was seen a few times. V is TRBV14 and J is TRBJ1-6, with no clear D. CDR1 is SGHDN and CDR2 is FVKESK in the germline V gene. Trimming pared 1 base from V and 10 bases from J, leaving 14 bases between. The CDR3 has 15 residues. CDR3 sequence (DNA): TGTGCCAGCAGCCAAGGAGTCCAAACCAAGTCACCCCTCCACTTT. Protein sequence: CASSQGVQTKSPLHF.

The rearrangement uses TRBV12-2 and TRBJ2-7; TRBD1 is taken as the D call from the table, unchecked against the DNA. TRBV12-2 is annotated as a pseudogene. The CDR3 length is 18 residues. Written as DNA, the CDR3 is TGTGCAAGTCCCCCCGGTGGGGCCACCGGGACAGGGACCTACGAGCAGTACTTC. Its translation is CASPPGGATGTGTYEQYF.

The CDR3 protein is CASSPTRTARRTKNIQYF. For the CDR3, the DNA is TGTGCCAGCAGTCCGACCCGGACAGCCCGAAGAACCAAAAACATTCAGTACTTC. The V gene is TRBV28, the J gene TRBJ2-4; D perhaps matches TRBD1 (6 bases). This CDR3 comprises 18 residues. The ends were cut back, 5 bases at V and 2 bases at J, with 22 bases in the middle. CDR1 MDHEN and CDR2 SYDVKM come from the germline V gene.

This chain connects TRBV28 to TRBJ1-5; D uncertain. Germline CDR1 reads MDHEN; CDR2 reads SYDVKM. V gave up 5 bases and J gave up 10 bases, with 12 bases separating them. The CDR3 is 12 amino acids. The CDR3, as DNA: TGTGCCAGCAGTAGCCCCCAGGCCCCCCAGCATTTT. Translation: CASSSPQAPQHF.

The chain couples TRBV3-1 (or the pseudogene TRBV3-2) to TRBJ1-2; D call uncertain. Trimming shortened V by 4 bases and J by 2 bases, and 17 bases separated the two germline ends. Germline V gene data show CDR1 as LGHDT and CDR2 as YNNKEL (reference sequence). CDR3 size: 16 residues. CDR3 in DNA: TGTGCCAGCAGCCCCCTCAGTAGTGCACAGAACTATGGCTACACCTTC. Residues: CASSPLSSAQNYGYTF.